This TCR beta chain was recorded in a study of HIV-infected patients and healthy controls. Worth noting for this clonotype: Its antigen is unidentified.

CDR3 size: 15 residues. Germline CDR1 reads SEHNR; CDR2 reads FQNEAQ (reference sequence). With 2 bases removed from V and 2 bases from J, the gap between germline ends came to 12 bases. The repertoire came from unfractionated whole blood and reflected all unsorted peripheral T cells. Study-wide findings and caveats: Compared with controls, mean Gini indices were significantly raised in HIV-infected repertoires, possibly indicating oligoclonality. Apparent post-therapy Gini recovery among HIV-infected patients was not reproduced with size-matched repertoires. Mean usage of eight alpha and eight beta V genes differed significantly in HIV-infected patients versus controls.

Alpha and beta constant-region primers primed reverse transcription of around 500 ng RNA. Each of the alpha and beta chains got its own library through chain-specific third strand synthesis with indices. A 12-nucleotide barcode per molecule came from two concatenated random hexamers added pre-amplification. A single record per CDR3 protein comes from TCRdb applying MiXCR to the 5' RACE reads. The sample contains 9,000 to 15,000 distinct CDR3 sequences, just over 5% of which appear only once. The specimen was blood. The genes are TRBV7-9 and TRBJ1-1; D perhaps matches TRBD1 (6 bases). This sequence originates from an adult in good health. As DNA, the CDR3 is TGTGCCAGCAGCTTAAGATGGGGGCCTAACACTGAAGCTTTCTTT. Translation: CASSLRWGPNTEAFF.